This T cell receptor beta chain was observed in a study of shared clonotypes between healthy human individuals. Per germline, CDR1 MDHEN and CDR2 SYDVKM. CDR3 length: 14 residues. With 5 bases clipped from V and 6 bases from J, the junction kept 5 bases outside the gene matches. With unsorted samples, genomic DNA was obtained from around 98 million PBMCs. Scientists sequenced DNA from unsorted PBMC on ten immunoSEQ deep assay plates. TCRdb's copy holds only in-frame clones and misses some; the assay was immunoSEQ multiplex PCR. The data contain about 470,000 clones, roughly 77% of them singletons. The specimen sequenced was PBMCs. The chain is built from TRBV28 and TRBJ1-5; 9 bases are shared with TRBD1. This TCR was recovered from a woman aged 40 to 50 in good health. Some clones in this sample may be carry-over from other donors' samples. This CDR3 is CASSPGTGPQPQHF. The CDR3, as DNA: TGTGCCAGCAGTCCTGGGACAGGGCCTCAGCCCCAGCATTTT. The full variable domain, rest sourced from reference TRBV28 and TRBJ1-5, is DVKVTQSSRYLVKRTGEKVFLECVQDMDHENMFWYRQDPGLGLRLIYFSYDVKMKEKGDIPEGYSVSREKKERFSLILESASTNQTSMYLCASSPGTGPQPQHFGDGTRLSIL.